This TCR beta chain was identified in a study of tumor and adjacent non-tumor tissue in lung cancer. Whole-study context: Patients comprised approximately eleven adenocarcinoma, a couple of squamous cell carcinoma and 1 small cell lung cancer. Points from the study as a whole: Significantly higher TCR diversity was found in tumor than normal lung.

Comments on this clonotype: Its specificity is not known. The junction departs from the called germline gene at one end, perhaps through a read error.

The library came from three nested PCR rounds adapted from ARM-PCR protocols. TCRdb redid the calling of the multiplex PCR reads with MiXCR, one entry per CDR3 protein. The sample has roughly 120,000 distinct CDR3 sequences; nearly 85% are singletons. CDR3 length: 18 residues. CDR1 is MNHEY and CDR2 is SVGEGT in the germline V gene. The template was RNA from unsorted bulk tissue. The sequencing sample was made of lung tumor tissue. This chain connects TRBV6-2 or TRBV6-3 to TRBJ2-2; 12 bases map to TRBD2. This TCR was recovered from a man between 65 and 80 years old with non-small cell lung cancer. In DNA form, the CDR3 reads TGTGCCAGCAGTTATTTTGCTAGCGGGAGGGCCGGAGCAGGGGAGCTGTATTTT. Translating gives CASSYFASGRAGAGELYF.